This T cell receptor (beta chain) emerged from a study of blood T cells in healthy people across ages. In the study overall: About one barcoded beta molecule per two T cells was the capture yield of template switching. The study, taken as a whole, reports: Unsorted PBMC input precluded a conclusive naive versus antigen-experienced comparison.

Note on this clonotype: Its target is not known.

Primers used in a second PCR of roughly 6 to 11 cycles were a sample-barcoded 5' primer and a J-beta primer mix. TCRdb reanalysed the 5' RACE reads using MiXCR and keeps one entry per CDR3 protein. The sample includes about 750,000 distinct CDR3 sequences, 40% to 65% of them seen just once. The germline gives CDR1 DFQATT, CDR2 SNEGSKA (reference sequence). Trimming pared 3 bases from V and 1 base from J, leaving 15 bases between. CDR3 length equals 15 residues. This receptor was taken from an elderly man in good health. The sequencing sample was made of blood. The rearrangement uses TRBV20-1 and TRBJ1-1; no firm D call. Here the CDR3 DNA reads TGCAGTGCTAGGCCGGTTGAAGGGAAGAACACTGAAGCTTTCTTT. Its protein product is CSARPVEGKNTEAFF.